These T cell receptor beta chains were read from a single sample in a study of cytomegalovirus exposure and HLA in healthy donors. Sequencing was performed with immunoSEQ multiplex PCR; in TCRdb, only in-frame clones are kept and a portion is missing. In the table there are about 110,000 clones, approximately 80% of which are singletons. Sequenced sample: PBMCs. The receptors were gathered from a male donor in good health and CMV-seronegative. The CDR3 runs from the conserved cysteine through the conserved F or W. The D gene is left open where the match is weak. Clone size appears in some rows only: once, few, many, or a class for an expanded clone.

j_gene: TRBJ2-2
abundance: .
v_gene: TRBV9
d_gene: .
CDR3nt: TGTGCCAGCAGCGTAAACCCTACGGGCACCGGGGAGCTGTTTTTT
CDR3aa: CASSVNPTGTGELFF

j_gene: TRBJ1-4
abundance: .
v_gene: TRBV27
d_gene: .
CDR3nt: TGTGCCAGCAGTTTGCGTCGAAACGAAAAACTGTTTTTT
CDR3aa: CASSLRRNEKLFF

j_gene: TRBJ1-3
abundance: .
v_gene: TRBV2
d_gene: .
CDR3nt: TGTGCCAGCAGGAGGGATTCCTCTGGAAACACCATATATTTT
CDR3aa: CASRRDSSGNTIYF

j_gene: TRBJ2-5
abundance: .
v_gene: TRBV7-8
d_gene: TRBD2
CDR3nt: TGTGCCAGCAGCTTTTTTTTCACGGGACTAGCGGACCCCTCAGGGTCCCAGTACTTC
CDR3aa: CASSFFFTGLADPSGSQYF

j_gene: TRBJ1-4
abundance: .
v_gene: TRBV27
d_gene: .
CDR3nt: TGTGCCAGCAGTTCGTGGGGGGAACTGAATGAAAAACTGTTTTTT
CDR3aa: CASSSWGELNEKLFF

j_gene: TRBJ2-7
abundance: few
v_gene: TRBV15
d_gene: .
CDR3nt: TGTGCCACCTCGGAGGGGACCTCCTACGAGCAGTACTTC
CDR3aa: CATSEGTSYEQYF

j_gene: TRBJ2-5
abundance: .
v_gene: TRBV28
d_gene: .
CDR3nt: TGTGCCAGCAGTTCTTTGCGGGCTACCCAAGAGACCCAGTACTTC
CDR3aa: CASSSLRATQETQYF

j_gene: TRBJ2-7
abundance: .
v_gene: TRBV7-8
d_gene: .
CDR3nt: TGTGCCAGCAGCTTACTATACAGCTACGAGCAGTACTTC
CDR3aa: CASSLLYSYEQYF

j_gene: TRBJ2-1
abundance: .
v_gene: TRBV27
d_gene: TRBD2
CDR3nt: TGTGCCAGCAGTTTATCTTACGGGAGGGCCTACAATGAGCAGTTCTTC
CDR3aa: CASSLSYGRAYNEQFF

j_gene: TRBJ2-5
abundance: once
v_gene: TRBV19
d_gene: TRBD1
CDR3nt: TGTGCCAGTAGTACCGGGACAGCAATGATTGCCCAGTACTTC
CDR3aa: CASSTGTAMIAQYF

j_gene: TRBJ1-5
abundance: .
v_gene: TRBV9
d_gene: TRBD1
CDR3nt: TGTGCCAGCAGCGCGGACAGGGGTGATCAGCCCCAGCATTTT
CDR3aa: CASSADRGDQPQHF